What follows are 28 T cell receptor beta chains derived from one specimen sequenced in a study of vaccination and CD4 T cells after COVID-19. These receptors' targets are unknown. Indicated treatment: approximately 11-day PBMC culture with coronavirus spike peptide pools or control peptides (ViraFEST assay). The Oncomine TCR Beta short-read assay was what sequenced the DNA obtained from cultured CD4+ T cells. In TCRdb, the PCR reads were re-called with MiXCR into one record per CDR3 protein. The sample lists about 3,000 distinct CDR3 sequences; roughly 25% were seen once. The sequences come from CD4+ T cells from blood, cultured in vitro, collected after SARS-CoV-2 vaccination. All receptors derive from a human donor who had recovered from COVID-19.

This clonotype qualifies as medium-sized. V is TRBV20-1 and J is TRBJ2-6; D is undetermined. V was clipped by 3 bases and J by 10 bases, with 7 bases between them. The CDR3 loop spans 11 amino acids. Germline V gives CDR1 DFQATT, CDR2 SNEGSKA (reference sequence). The CDR3 sequence: CSARNMNVLTF. The DNA of the CDR3 is TGCAGTGCTAGGAATATGAACGTCCTGACTTTC.

The V gene is TRBV7-3, the J gene TRBJ1-1, with TRBD1 identical over 10 bases. The CDR3 sequence is 15 residues long. Per germline, CDR1 SGHTA and CDR2 FQGTGA. After removal of 5 bases from V and 7 bases from J, the junction contained 10 bases not matched to a gene. The DNA of the CDR3 is TGTGCCAGCAGCCCACGGACAGGGGGGCCTTATGAAGCTTTCTTT. It is translated as CASSPRTGGPYEAFF. Full variable domain (remainder filled in from reference TRBV7-3 and TRBJ1-1): GAGVSQTPSNKVTEKGKYVELRCDPISGHTALYWYRQSLGQGPEFLIYFQGTGAADDSGLPNDRFFAVRPEGSVSTLKIQRTERGDSAVYLCASSPRTGGPYEAFFGQGTRLTVV.

J is TRBJ2-7 and V is TRBV21-1; TRBD2 is taken as the D call from the table, unchecked against the DNA. TRBV21-1 represents a pseudogene. CDR3 length equals 17 residues. CDR3 amino acids: CASSNPRTSGFSYEQYF. The CDR3 DNA sequence: TGTGCCAGCAGCAACCCTAGGACTAGCGGTTTTTCCTACGAGCAGTACTTC.

This clonotype was observed a handful of times. V and J are TRBV6-1 and TRBJ2-7, with 10 positions matching TRBD1. The trim removed 7 bases at V and 4 bases at J, leaving 13 bases unmatched. CDR3 length: 16 amino acids. In germline, CDR1 is MNHNS, CDR2 SASEGT. As DNA, the CDR3 is TGTGCCAGCACGCGGCCGGGACAGGGGCCGTCATACGAGCAGTACTTC. Amino acid sequence: CASTRPGQGPSYEQYF.

This sequence joins TRBV7-9 and TRBJ1-1; no reliable D call. Per the germline V gene, CDR1 is SEHNR and CDR2 is FQNEAQ (reference sequence). V lost 2 bases to trimming and J lost 6 bases, with 13 bases between them. The CDR3 spans 14 residues. In nucleotides, the CDR3 is TGTGCCAGCAGCTTATCTGTGGGAGTCGCTGAAGCTTTCTTT. Its translation: CASSLSVGVAEAFF.

The gene calls are TRBV29-1 and TRBJ1-1; D remains unclear. Germline assignment: CDR1 SQVTM and CDR2 ANQGSEA. V lost 5 bases and J lost 7, with 8 bases in between. This CDR3 comprises 10 residues. DNA for the CDR3: TGCAGCGTTTTCGTCGGTGAAGCTTTCTTT. It translates to CSVFVGEAFF.

The rearrangement links TRBV20-1 to TRBJ2-5, with D tentatively TRBD1 (6 bases). The CDR3 runs 14 residues. V lost 3 bases, J lost 9 bases, and 20 bases lay in between. CDR1 and CDR2 (germline): DFQATT, SNEGSKA (reference sequence). In DNA form, the CDR3 reads TGCAGTGCTAGGGGGTTGGGCTGGAAGGGGGCCCAGTACTTC. It yields the protein CSARGLGWKGAQYF.

This clonotype was counted between two and nine times. The rearrangement links TRBV7-9 to TRBJ2-7, with 7 nucleotides matching TRBD1. Germline lookup yields CDR1 SEHNR and CDR2 FQNEAQ (reference sequence). Trimming took 5 bases from V and 6 from J; bases not matched to a gene: 19. The CDR3 spans 17 residues. CDR3 residues: CASSPIGWPGTESEQYF. The CDR3 DNA reads TGTGCCAGCAGCCCTATAGGATGGCCCGGGACAGAAAGCGAGCAGTACTTC.

In this sample, this clonotype turned up a few times. J is TRBJ1-1 and V is TRBV24-1; TRBD1 matches at 8 bases. Per germline, CDR1 KGHDR and CDR2 SFDVKD. CDR3 length equals 12 residues. With 4 bases clipped from V and 11 bases from J, the junction kept 5 bases outside the gene matches. The DNA for the CDR3 is TGTGCCACCAGTGACCTACGACAGGGGGCTTTCTTT. It codes for CATSDLRQGAFF.

This clonotype has more than one count but fewer than ten. The chain couples TRBV20-1 to TRBJ2-3, with a tentative D call TRBD1 (6 bases). V lost 5 bases to trimming and J lost 2 bases, with 14 bases between them. This CDR3 contains 14 residues. Germline loops: CDR1 DFQATT, CDR2 SNEGSKA (reference sequence). CDR3 nucleotides: TGCAGTGCTGGGAGACAGGACCTCACAGATACGCAGTATTTT. Protein sequence: CSAGRQDLTDTQYF.

This clonotype appeared a few times. The J gene is TRBJ1-5, the V gene TRBV6-1, with 7 bases aligning to TRBD1. This CDR3 has 13 residues. Germline values: CDR1 MNHNS, CDR2 SASEGT. The V gene end was trimmed by 5 bases and the J gene end by 13 bases; junction bases not matched to a gene: 11. CDR3 sequence: CASSQGGRLSQHF. Written as DNA, the CDR3 is TGTGCCAGCAGTCAAGGGGGCCGATTGAGTCAGCATTTT.

This rearrangement joins TRBV7-2 to TRBJ1-2, with 7 bases identical to TRBD1. Germline V CDR1 and CDR2: SGHTA, FQGNSA. CDR3 length equals 14 residues. With V trimmed by 5 bases and J by 6 bases, 9 bases remained unmatched. The CDR3 bases are TGTGCCAGCAGCCCAGGACAGGCGACCGATGGCTACACCTTC. It is translated as CASSPGQATDGYTF.

The chain carries TRBV4-3 and TRBJ2-2, with 11 bases fitting TRBD1. Trimming removed 1 base from V and 5 bases from J; junction bases left unmatched: 3. Germline V gene sequence: CDR1 LGHNA, CDR2 YSLEER. The CDR3 contains 16 residues. The DNA for the CDR3 is TGCGCCAGCAGCCAAGGGACAGGGGGCTTTACCGGGGAGCTGTTTTTT. Residues: CASSQGTGGFTGELFF.

The chain combines TRBV7-3 with TRBJ1-2; D is unresolved. The germline V and J ends were trimmed by 5 bases and 5 bases, with 9 bases remaining between them. CDR1 and CDR2 (germline): SGHTA, FQGTGA. The CDR3 totals 12 residues. In nucleotides, the CDR3 is TGTGCCAGCAGCCTAGACAATTATGGCTACACCTTC. Translated, it gives CASSLDNYGYTF.

This rearrangement joins TRBV2 to TRBJ2-7; D is perhaps TRBD1 or TRBD2 (5 bases each). This CDR3 region has 13 residues. The germline gives CDR1 SNHLY, CDR2 FYNNEI. V lost 8 bases to trimming and J lost 4 bases, with 15 bases between them. The CDR3 nucleotides read TGTGCCAGCGGGGGAAGGGTCTTATACGAGCAGTACTTC. Translation: CASGGRVLYEQYF. Together with reference TRBV2 and TRBJ2-7, the CDR3 gives the full variable domain: EPEVTQTPSHQVTQMGQEVILRCVPISNHLYFYWYRQILGQKVEFLVSFYNNEISEKSEIFDDQFSVERPDGSNFTLKIRSTKLEDSAMYFCASGGRVLYEQYFGPGTRLTVT.

This clonotype turned up a few times. V gene TRBV6-2 or TRBV6-3 combines with J gene TRBJ2-3; the match to TRBD1 covers 9 bases. Trimming cost V 5 bases and J 12 bases; bases outside gene matches: 9. The CDR3 has 13 residues. Germline-derived CDR1 and CDR2 are MNHEY and SVGEGT. The CDR3 is CASSQTGGNRQYF. The CDR3 DNA follows: TGTGCCAGCAGTCAAACAGGGGGCAACCGACAGTATTTT.

The chain links TRBV21-1 to TRBJ2-7; TRBD1, as called in the table, went unchecked against the DNA. TRBV21-1 is a pseudogene. The CDR3 totals 20 residues. The CDR3 here is CASSKNGCPSGPGQRDEQYF. For the CDR3, the DNA is TGTGCCAGCAGCAAAAATGGTTGCCCCTCGGGCCCGGGGCAGAGGGACGAGCAGTACTTC.

Relative to its sample, this clonotype is large. Here the CDR3 DNA reads TGTGCCAGTAGCCGGGACAGGGCGTCAGAAGCTTTCTTT. Its protein product is CASSRDRASEAFF. The chain carries TRBV6-1 and TRBJ1-1; 9 bases map to TRBD1. CDR3 size: 13 residues. CDR1 is MNHNS and CDR2 is SASEGT in the germline V gene. V was pared by 9 bases and J by 8 bases, with 10 bases of the junction left unmatched.

This chain joins TRBV12-3 or TRBV12-4 and TRBJ2-1, with TRBD2 identical over 8 bases. With 5 bases clipped from V and 9 bases from J, the junction kept 9 bases outside the gene matches. The CDR3 length is 14 residues. CDR3 nucleotides: TGTGCCAGCAGTACTAGCGGCTTTTTGGGTGAGCAGTTCTTC. Its protein product is CASSTSGFLGEQFF.

This clonotype is categorized as medium-sized. The chain employs TRBV6-4 and TRBJ2-3, with 9 bases fitting TRBD2. J was trimmed by 1 base and V by 4 bases; bases with no gene match: 6. This CDR3 is 16 amino acids long. Per the germline V gene, CDR1 is MRHNA and CDR2 is SNTAGT. The CDR3 loop is CASSVVASGGTDTQYF. The DNA for the CDR3 is TGTGCCAGCAGTGTGGTCGCTAGCGGGGGCACAGATACGCAGTATTTT.

This clonotype has only a few counts. The V gene is TRBV7-6, the J gene TRBJ1-3, with D possibly matching TRBD1 (5 bases). The CDR3 sequence is 15 residues long. V shed 5 bases and J shed 4 bases, with 15 bases lying between them. The V gene's germline CDR1 is SGHVS and CDR2 FNYEAQ. The CDR3 DNA follows: TGTGCCAGCAGCCGACCCGGGACGCAAGGAAACACCATATATTTT. Amino acids: CASSRPGTQGNTIYF.

This chain links TRBV20-1 with TRBJ1-1, with D possibly TRBD1 on 6 matching bases. CDR3 length: 13 amino acids. V lost 5 bases to trimming and J lost 1 base, with 11 bases between them. Germline V gene sequence: CDR1 DFQATT, CDR2 SNEGSKA (reference sequence). The CDR3 sequence: CSAGGGWNTEAFF. The CDR3 region has the DNA TGCAGTGCTGGAGGGGGATGGAACACTGAAGCTTTCTTT.

This chain uses TRBV6-2 or TRBV6-3 with TRBJ2-7, with 8 bases aligning to TRBD1. The CDR3 is 15 residues long. CDR1 and CDR2 from the germline V gene are MNHEY and SVGEGT. The J segment lost 6 bases and the V segment lost 2 bases, leaving 9 bases of the junction unmatched. In DNA, the CDR3 is TGTGCCAGCAGTTACGAAGGGACAGGACACTTCGAGCAGTACTTC. This encodes CASSYEGTGHFEQYF.

This chain connects TRBV5-8 to TRBJ1-6; D unclear. Germline CDR1 reads SGHTS; CDR2 reads YDEGEE. CDR3 length equals 14 residues. Trimming cost V 4 bases and J 6 bases, with 11 bases left between them. In nucleotides, the CDR3 is TGTGCCAGCAGCGCGATGCCCCCTAATTCACCCCTCCACTTT. Translated, it gives CASSAMPPNSPLHF.

This clonotype is termed medium-sized (0.01 to 0.1%). The V call is TRBV4-1, the J call TRBJ1-6; TRBD1 matches at 8 bases. Trimming cost V 8 bases and J 14 bases; bases outside gene matches: 8. The length of the CDR3 is 12 residues. The germline V gene encodes CDR1 MGHRA and CDR2 YSYEKL. DNA for the CDR3: TGCGCCAGCGCTCAGGGGGCGGATTCCCTCCACTTT. As protein: CASAQGADSLHF.

This clonotype was detected a few times. The rearrangement links TRBV27 to TRBJ2-7; 9 nucleotides align to TRBD1. The V gene end was trimmed by 6 bases and the J gene end by 2 bases; junction bases not matched to a gene: 8. CDR1 MNHEY and CDR2 SMNVEV come from the germline V gene (reference sequence). The CDR3 is made up of 15 amino acids. The CDR3 nucleotides are TGTGCCAGCAGAGGACAGGGGATCGGGACCTACGAGCAGTACTTC. Its translation: CASRGQGIGTYEQYF.

The J gene is TRBJ1-2, the V gene TRBV7-9, with a possible D match to TRBD1 (5 bases). CDR3 length: 13 residues. Germline V lookup: CDR1 SEHNR, CDR2 FQNEAQ (reference sequence). V lost 2 bases and J 8 bases, leaving 12 bases between the germline ends. The CDR3 spells CASSLQGDRGYTF. DNA for the CDR3: TGTGCCAGCAGCTTACAGGGAGATAGGGGCTACACCTTC.

In this sample, this clonotype turned up once. The chain links TRBV7-9 to TRBJ1-6, with D maybe TRBD1 (5 bases). CDR1 and CDR2 from the germline V gene are SEHNR and FQNEAQ (reference sequence). V shed 1 base and J shed 7 bases, with 17 bases lying between them. The CDR3 length is 17 residues. CDR3 bases: TGTGCCAGCAGCTTAGATCAGGCGGGGGTGGGGAATTCACCCCTCCACTTT. Amino acid sequence: CASSLDQAGVGNSPLHF.